The following is a TCR beta chain sequence with its context. Clones were read by immunoSEQ multiplex PCR, and TCRdb kept only the in-frame ones, dropping some. The sample has about 24,000 clones, 80% to 90% seen once. The source of the sample is a study of preoperative IRX-2 immunotherapy in early breast cancer. Indicated treatment: preoperative locoregional IRX-2 cytokine immunotherapy. Patients received preoperative, locoregional IRX-2 cytokine immunotherapy in a phase Ib study. This specimen was tumor tissue, taken after IRX-2 immunotherapy. The receptor was derived from a human donor with breast cancer.

CDR3 loop: CASHPTEAFF. CDR3 DNA sequence: TGTGCCAGCCATCCGACTGAAGCTTTCTTT. The V gene is TRBV9, the J gene TRBJ1-1, with unresolved D. Trimming stripped 7 bases from V and 5 bases from J, with 6 bases between. Germline assignment: CDR1 SGDLS and CDR2 YYNGEE. The length of the CDR3 is 10 residues.